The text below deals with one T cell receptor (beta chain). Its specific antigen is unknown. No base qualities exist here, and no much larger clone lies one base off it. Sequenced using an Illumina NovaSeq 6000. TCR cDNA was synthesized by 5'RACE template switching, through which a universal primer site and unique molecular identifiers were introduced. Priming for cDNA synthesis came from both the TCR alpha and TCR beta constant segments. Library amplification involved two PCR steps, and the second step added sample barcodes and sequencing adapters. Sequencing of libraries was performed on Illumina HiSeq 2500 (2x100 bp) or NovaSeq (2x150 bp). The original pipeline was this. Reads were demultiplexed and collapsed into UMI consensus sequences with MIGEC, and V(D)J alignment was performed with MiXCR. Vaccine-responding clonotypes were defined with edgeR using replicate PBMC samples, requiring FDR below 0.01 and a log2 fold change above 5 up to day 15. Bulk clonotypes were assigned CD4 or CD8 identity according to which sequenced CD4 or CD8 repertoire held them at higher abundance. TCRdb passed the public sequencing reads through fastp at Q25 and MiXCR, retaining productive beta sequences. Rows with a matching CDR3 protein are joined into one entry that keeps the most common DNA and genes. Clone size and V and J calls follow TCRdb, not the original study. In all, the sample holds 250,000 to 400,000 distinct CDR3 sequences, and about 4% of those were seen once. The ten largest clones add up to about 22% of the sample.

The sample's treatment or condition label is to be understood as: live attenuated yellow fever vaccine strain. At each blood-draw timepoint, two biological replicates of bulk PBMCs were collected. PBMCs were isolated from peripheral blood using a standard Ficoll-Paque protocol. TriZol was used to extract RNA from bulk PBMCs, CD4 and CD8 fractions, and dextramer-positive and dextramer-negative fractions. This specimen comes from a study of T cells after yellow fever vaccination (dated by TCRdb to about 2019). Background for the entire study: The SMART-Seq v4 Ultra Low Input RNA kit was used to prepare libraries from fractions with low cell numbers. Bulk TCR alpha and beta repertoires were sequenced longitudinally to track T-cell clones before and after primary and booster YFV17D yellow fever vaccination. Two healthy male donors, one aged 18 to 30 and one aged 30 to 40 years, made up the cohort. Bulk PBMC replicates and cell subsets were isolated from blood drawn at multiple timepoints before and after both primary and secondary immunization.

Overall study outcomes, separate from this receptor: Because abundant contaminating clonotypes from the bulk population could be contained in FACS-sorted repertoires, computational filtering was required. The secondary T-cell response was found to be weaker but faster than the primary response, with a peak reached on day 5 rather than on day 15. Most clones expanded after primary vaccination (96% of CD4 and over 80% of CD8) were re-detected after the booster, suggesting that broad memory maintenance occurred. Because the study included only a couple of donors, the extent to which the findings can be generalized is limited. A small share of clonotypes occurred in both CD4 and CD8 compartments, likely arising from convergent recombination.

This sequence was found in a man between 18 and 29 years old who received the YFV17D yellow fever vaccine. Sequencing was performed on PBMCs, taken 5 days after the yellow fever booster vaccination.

CDR3 loop: CASSLEGGQFGEKLFF. In nucleotide form, the sequence is TGTGCCAGCAGTTTAGAAGGGGGACAGTTTGGGGAAAAACTGTTTTTT. The chain links TRBV12-3 or TRBV12-4 with TRBJ1-4; the junction holds 7 bases that match TRBD1. For this chain, trimming is 1 base at the V end and 8 bases at the J end, and the number of junction bases without a gene match is 10. The CDR3 numbers 16 residues from cysteine through phenylalanine. CDR3 DNA is the only sequence kept; it has 48 bases, read in frame from the first base.